The 6 T cell receptor beta chains given below trace back to one sample, sequenced in a study of blood T cell repertoires in COVID-19. Assay: immunoSEQ multiplex PCR; the TCRdb copy retains only in-frame clones and omits some. The sample holds about 240,000 clones, about four fifths seen once. Material: PBMCs or T cells enriched from blood (not recorded which). The source of these receptors is a woman in her thirties or forties who had been exposed to COVID-19.

CDR3 residues: CASSQDRVSGSNQPQHF. The CDR3 DNA sequence: TGTGCCAGCAGCCAAGACCGCGTGTCAGGTAGCAATCAGCCCCAGCATTTT. The chain uses TRBV4-2 and TRBJ1-5; D not resolved. CDR1 and CDR2 from the germline V gene are LGHNA and YNFKEQ. Trimming shortened V by 0 bases and J by 0 bases, and 12 bases separated the two germline ends. The CDR3 has 17 amino acids.

The genes are TRBV12-5 and TRBJ2-7; D is uncertain. Trimming pared 1 base from V and 4 bases from J, leaving 8 bases between. The CDR3 runs 13 residues. Germline CDR1 reads LGHNT; CDR2 reads FRNRAP. CDR3 nucleotide sequence: TGTGCTAGTGGTTTGGGCAGTACGTACGAGCAGTACTTC. It is translated as CASGLGSTYEQYF.

The chain recombines TRBV3-1 (or the pseudogene TRBV3-2) with TRBJ1-4; possibly TRBD1 for D (5 bases). V was pared by 3 bases and J by 5 bases, with 16 bases between. CDR1 is LGHDT and CDR2 is YNNKEL in the germline V gene (reference sequence). The CDR3 runs to 16 residues. The CDR3 loop reads CASSQSRGWRNEKLFF. CDR3 in DNA: TGTGCCAGCAGCCAGAGCCGGGGGTGGAGAAATGAAAAACTGTTTTTT.

This sequence joins TRBV27 and TRBJ2-7, with a tentative D call TRBD1 (5 bases). Looked up from germline, CDR1 is MNHEY and CDR2 is SMNVEV (reference sequence). Trimming shortened V by 5 bases and J by 3 bases, and 14 bases separated the two germline ends. The CDR3 runs 14 residues. In DNA, the CDR3 is TGTGCCAGCAGTCCCGACGGCGACAGCTACGAGCAGTACTTC. This codes for CASSPDGDSYEQYF.

This clone was seen more than once but under ten times. This sequence joins TRBV4-1 and TRBJ1-3; D might be TRBD1 (5 bases). This CDR3 region has 16 residues. Deletions cut 3 bases from V and 0 bases from J, with 12 bases between. Germline V gene lookup returns CDR1 MGHRA and CDR2 YSYEKL. Written as DNA, the CDR3 is TGCGCCAGCAGCCAGGGGGGGACCCGCTCTGGAAACACCATATATTTT. Protein product: CASSQGGTRSGNTIYF.

The V and J genes are TRBV19 and TRBJ2-7, with D hard to call. The V end was cut by 3 bases, the J end by 7 bases, with 13 bases between. The CDR3 length is 13 residues. Germline values: CDR1 LNHDA, CDR2 SQIVND (reference sequence). This CDR3 is CASSIGQAKEQYF. DNA for the CDR3: TGTGCCAGTAGTATTGGCCAGGCTAAAGAGCAGTACTTC.